This T cell receptor beta chain comes out of a study of cytomegalovirus exposure and HLA in healthy donors. About this clone itself: The antigen remains undetermined.

13 Jbeta primers and 60 Vbeta primers were used for the PCR. Original processing methods: A later analysis tallied approximately 78 million unique TCR beta chains, 10 million to 12 million of them shared. Produced via immunoSEQ multiplex PCR; TCRdb's table is partial and in-frame only. From that table come the V and J calls and clone size; the DNA was used to work out D and trimming. The sample carries under 120,000 clones, just under 75% recorded once. Broader study findings: Cytomegalovirus status was reportedly diagnosed by the classifier with high specificity and sensitivity. Analysis was performed later, and it showed HLA-associated TCR beta chains to be more clonally expanded than equally common others. A highly shared variant cluster was judged a likely technical artifact.

Germline lookup yields CDR1 MNHEY and CDR2 SMNVEV (reference sequence). The CDR3 sequence is 15 residues long. Trimming shortened V by 2 bases and J by 0 bases, and 5 bases separated the two germline ends. This chain links TRBV27 with TRBJ2-6; D unclear. This TCR derives from a man between 50 and 59 years old in good health and CMV-seropositive. Specimen: PBMCs. CDR3 residues: CASSLVLSGANVLTF. CDR3 bases: TGTGCCAGCAGTTTAGTCCTCTCTGGGGCCAACGTCCTGACTTTC.